The 26 T cell receptor beta chains given below trace back to one sample, sequenced in a study of Ad26.COV2.S vaccination and SARS-CoV-2 variants. TCRdb's table, derived via immunoSEQ multiplex PCR, lists solely in-frame clones and lacks some. Seen here are some 370,000 clones, around four fifths observed once, and the top ten hold around 7.3%. Treatment in this sample: about 20 received Ad26.COV2.S at low or high dose, single or two shots; 5 received placebo; per-sample allocation not given. Sampling took place 63 days after the first vaccine or placebo injection. This sample comprised peripheral blood, obtained in a trial of Ad26.COV2.S vaccine versus placebo. Receptor source: a person aged 18 to 59 who received the Ad26.COV2.S COVID-19 vaccine or a placebo.

This clone was seen only once. The V and J genes are TRBV7-3 and TRBJ1-2; TRBD1 agrees at 7 bases. Germline V lookup: CDR1 SGHTA, CDR2 FQGTGA. The CDR3 extends over 14 amino acids. Losses at the gene ends were 5 bases for V and 8 bases for J; bases not matched to a gene: 11. CDR3 sequence (DNA): TGTGCCAGCAGCCCGACCCGACAGGGCGGAGGCTACACCTTC. It encodes CASSPTRQGGGYTF.

This clone was counted a single time. This chain links TRBV4-2 with TRBJ2-1, with TRBD2 identical over 7 bases. The V and J ends lost 0 bases and 7 bases, in that order; junction bases with no gene match: 3. The V gene's germline CDR1 is LGHNA and CDR2 YNFKEQ. The CDR3 loop spans 14 amino acids. The CDR3 reads CASSQEWGGNEQFF. The CDR3 region has the DNA TGTGCCAGCAGCCAAGAATGGGGGGGGAATGAGCAGTTCTTC.

This chain links TRBV9 with TRBJ1-2; TRBD1 might be the D (5 bases). The CDR3 has 15 amino acids. CDR1 is SGDLS and CDR2 is YYNGEE in the germline V gene. V shed 4 bases and J shed 7 bases, with 20 bases lying between them. CDR3 region: CASSIPGTPRGGYTF. The DNA of the CDR3 is TGTGCCAGCAGCATCCCCGGGACCCCTCGCGGTGGCTACACCTTC.

This clone has at least ten counts. The chain recombines TRBV14 with TRBJ1-6, with a weak D call TRBD1 (6 bases). V lost 1 base and J lost 9, with 28 bases in between. Germline V lookup: CDR1 SGHDN, CDR2 FVKESK. This CDR3 has 20 residues. The DNA of the CDR3 is TGTGCCAGCAGCCAAGTAGGGGGTGTCCGTTTTTCCAGGGGAGGTTCACCCCTCCACTTT. Residues: CASSQVGGVRFSRGGSPLHF.

As concerns this clone: Distinct nucleotide sequences in the sample also encode this CDR3. This chain uses TRBV24-1 with TRBJ1-2, with D possibly TRBD1 on 5 matching bases. CDR1 KGHDR and CDR2 SFDVKD come from the germline V gene. The CDR3 consists of 12 residues. V was pared by 5 bases and J by 2 bases, with 5 bases between. CDR3 bases: TGTGCCACCAGTGCAGGGAACTATGGCTACACCTTC. This gives the protein CATSAGNYGYTF.

This clone was picked up a small number of times. The CDR3 DNA is TGTGCCAGCAGCCTGGGGAAAGCGGGAGATGCGGTTGAGCAGTTCTTC. Protein product: CASSLGKAGDAVEQFF. V gene TRBV11-3 combines with J gene TRBJ2-1, with 8 nucleotides matching TRBD2. Losses at the gene ends were 5 bases for V and 9 bases for J; bases not matched to a gene: 15. Germline values: CDR1 SGHNT, CDR2 YENEEA. The CDR3 contains 16 residues. Filled out from reference TRBV11-3 and TRBJ2-1, the complete variable domain reads EAGVVQSPRYKIIEKKQPVAFWCNPISGHNTLYWYLQNLGQGPELLIRYENEEAVDDSQLPKDRFSAERLKGVDSTLKIQPAELGDSAVYLCASSLGKAGDAVEQFFGPGTRLTVL.

This clone is a singleton in its sample. The V gene is TRBV2, the J gene TRBJ2-4; TRBD1 or TRBD2 may be the D gene (6 bases each). Deletions cut 2 bases from V and 2 bases from J, with 19 bases between. In germline, CDR1 is SNHLY, CDR2 FYNNEI. CDR3 length: 18 residues. The DNA of the CDR3 is TGTGCCAGCAGTGAATTCGGAGCAGGGGAGGCCCCCAAAAACATTCAGTACTTC. It yields the protein CASSEFGAGEAPKNIQYF.

V gene TRBV18 combines with J gene TRBJ2-3; D is ambiguous. The V end was cut by 0 bases, the J end by 5 bases, with 6 bases between. In germline, CDR1 is KGHSH, CDR2 LQKENI. This CDR3 region has 13 residues. This chain's CDR3 is CASSPPYIDTQYF. CDR3 coding DNA: TGTGCCAGCTCACCACCGTACATAGATACGCAGTATTTT.

The chain joins TRBV25-1 to TRBJ2-2; no reliable D call. CDR3 length equals 12 residues. Deletions cut 7 bases from V and 5 bases from J, with 8 bases between. In germline, CDR1 is MGHDK, CDR2 SYGVNS. CDR3 sequence: CASNKPTGELFF. The CDR3 DNA sequence: TGTGCCAGCAATAAACCGACCGGGGAGCTGTTTTTT.

This sequence joins TRBV21-1 and TRBJ1-1; the table's D call, TRBD1, has no DNA check behind it. TRBV21-1 corresponds to a pseudogene. The CDR3 runs 16 residues. In DNA form, the CDR3 reads TGTGCCAGCACTGGGGGCCCCACACAGGGGGATTGTGAAGCTTTCTTT. Protein: CASTGGPTQGDCEAFF.

The table lists this clone with a count of one. This chain uses TRBV13 with TRBJ2-3; 11 positions match TRBD1. Trimming at V came to 4 bases and at J to 4 bases, leaving 7 bases not matched to a gene. Per the germline V gene, CDR1 is PRHDT and CDR2 is FYEKMQ (reference sequence). The CDR3 totals 16 residues. The CDR3 sequence is CASSSSGTGGADTQYF. The CDR3, as DNA: TGTGCCAGCAGCTCCTCCGGGACAGGGGGGGCAGATACGCAGTATTTT.

This clone was picked up a small number of times. This sequence joins TRBV7-3 and TRBJ2-1, with 10 positions matching TRBD2. Trimming removed 8 bases from V and 0 bases from J; junction bases left unmatched: 4. The CDR3 is 15 amino acids. Germline CDR1 reads SGHTA; CDR2 reads FQGTGA. The CDR3 nucleotides are TGTGCCAGCGGGTTAGCGGGGGGCTCCTACAATGAGCAGTTCTTC. It translates to CASGLAGGSYNEQFF.

This clone was picked up a small number of times. This chain links TRBV7-9 with TRBJ1-5, with TRBD1 matching over 7 bases. V shed 5 bases and J 6 bases; nucleotides not matched to a gene: 10. The CDR3 runs 15 residues. The V gene's germline CDR1 is SEHNR and CDR2 FQNEAQ (reference sequence). Written as DNA, the CDR3 is TGTGCCAGCAGCGACTCCGACAGGGTCGGTCAGCCCCAGCATTTT. This sequence encodes CASSDSDRVGQPQHF.

The rearrangement links TRBV5-1 to TRBJ2-1; 8 nucleotides agree with TRBD2. The CDR3 is made up of 16 amino acids. Germline V gene lookup returns CDR1 SGHRS and CDR2 YFSETQ. Trimming cost V 0 bases and J 5 bases; bases outside gene matches: 7. This chain's CDR3 is CASSLVVTSVNNEQFF. CDR3 nucleotides: TGCGCCAGCAGCTTGGTGGTGACTAGCGTAAACAATGAGCAGTTCTTC.

V and J are TRBV27 and TRBJ1-2; tentatively, D is TRBD1 (5 bases). Trimming cost V 0 bases and J 4 bases, with 9 bases left between them. Per the germline V gene, CDR1 is MNHEY and CDR2 is SMNVEV (reference sequence). This CDR3 is 14 amino acids long. The CDR3 loop reads CASSLSGEIYGYTF. The CDR3 DNA follows: TGTGCCAGCAGTTTATCAGGGGAGATCTATGGCTACACCTTC.

This chain uses TRBV7-2 with TRBJ2-3; no firm D call. The CDR3 extends over 16 amino acids. Germline V lookup: CDR1 SGHTA, CDR2 FQGNSA. V was cut by 1 base and J by 6 bases, with 17 bases left in between. CDR3 DNA: TGTGCCAGCAGCTTAGGTGGTGGCCCGTACGGGGATACGCAGTATTTT. Protein: CASSLGGGPYGDTQYF.

V gene TRBV9 combines with J gene TRBJ2-1; weak D call: TRBD2 (6 bases). The CDR3 length is 16 residues. V lost 5 bases, J lost 4 bases, and 19 bases lay in between. Germline V gene data show CDR1 as SGDLS and CDR2 as YYNGEE. CDR3: CASSTVGASDYNEQFF. The CDR3 coding sequence is TGTGCCAGCAGTACGGTAGGGGCTAGCGATTACAATGAGCAGTTCTTC.

The chain employs TRBV28 and TRBJ2-5; D uncertain. Germline CDR1 reads MDHEN; CDR2 reads SYDVKM. V was cut by 5 bases and J by 2 bases, with 3 bases left in between. The CDR3 is 11 residues long. The CDR3 coding sequence is TGTGCCAGCAGTATTCAAGAGACCCAGTACTTC. This translates into CASSIQETQYF. Full variable domain (rest looked up from reference TRBV28 and TRBJ2-5): DVKVTQSSRYLVKRTGEKVFLECVQDMDHENMFWYRQDPGLGLRLIYFSYDVKMKEKGDIPEGYSVSREKKERFSLILESASTNQTSMYLCASSIQETQYFGPGTRLLVL.

This chain joins TRBV10-2 and TRBJ1-2, with 7 bases that match TRBD1. V dropped 6 bases and J dropped 10; count of bases not matched to a gene: 11. The CDR3 is 13 amino acids. From germline, CDR1 is WSHSY and CDR2 SAAADI. The CDR3 here is CASSPTGTALYTF. The CDR3 bases are TGCGCCAGCAGCCCCACCGGGACAGCTCTCTACACCTTC.

V gene TRBV2 combines with J gene TRBJ1-5; D call uncertain. Germline CDR1 reads SNHLY; CDR2 reads FYNNEI. V was shortened by 7 bases and J by 0 bases, with 13 bases between the two germline ends. The CDR3 is 15 amino acids. The CDR3: CASKGGRRSNQPQHF. CDR3 in DNA: TGTGCCAGCAAAGGAGGTAGACGTAGCAATCAGCCCCAGCATTTT.

The gene calls are TRBV2 and TRBJ2-1; maybe TRBD2 (5 bases). The germline gives CDR1 SNHLY, CDR2 FYNNEI. V was shortened by 6 bases and J by 4 bases, with 13 bases between the two germline ends. The CDR3 has 14 amino acids. CDR3 in DNA: TGTGCCAGCAGAAGCGGTGGGATATACAATGAGCAGTTCTTC. Protein: CASRSGGIYNEQFF. The full variable domain, rest sourced from reference TRBV2 and TRBJ2-1, is EPEVTQTPSHQVTQMGQEVILRCVPISNHLYFYWYRQILGQKVEFLVSFYNNEISEKSEIFDDQFSVERPDGSNFTLKIRSTKLEDSAMYFCASRSGGIYNEQFFGPGTRLTVL.

V usage is TRBV20-1 and J usage is TRBJ2-1; unclear D gene. Germline V gene sequence: CDR1 DFQATT, CDR2 SNEGSKA (reference sequence). This CDR3 is 10 amino acids long. V shed 3 bases and J shed 10 bases, with 7 bases lying between them. The CDR3, as DNA: TGCAGTGCTAGGTCCGGAGAGCAGTTCTTC. Its translation is CSARSGEQFF.

The rearrangement uses TRBV12-3 or TRBV12-4 and TRBJ1-1; no reliable D call. V was trimmed by 6 bases and J by 6 bases, leaving 8 bases between them. This CDR3 comprises 11 residues. CDR3 residues: CASSWGAEAFF. The CDR3 DNA is TGTGCCAGCAGCTGGGGAGCTGAAGCTTTCTTT.

This rearrangement joins TRBV4-1 to TRBJ2-5; 10 nucleotides align to TRBD2. Trimming cost V 4 bases and J 5 bases; bases outside gene matches: 10. CDR1 and CDR2 (germline): MGHRA, YSYEKL. The CDR3 sequence is 16 residues long. Here the CDR3 reads CASSPRSGRAPETQYF. The CDR3 DNA is TGCGCCAGCAGCCCTCGCAGCGGGAGGGCCCCTGAGACCCAGTACTTC.

The chain is built from TRBV5-1 and TRBJ2-3; 7 bases are shared with TRBD2. The J segment lost 5 bases and the V segment lost 0 bases, leaving 3 bases of the junction unmatched. The CDR3 runs to 14 residues. The germline gives CDR1 SGHRS, CDR2 YFSETQ. CDR3 nucleotides: TGCGCCAGCAGCTTGGCAGGCGGGGGAGATACGCAGTATTTT. As protein: CASSLAGGGDTQYF. Together with reference TRBV5-1 and TRBJ2-3, the CDR3 gives the full variable domain: KAGVTQTPRYLIKTRGQQVTLSCSPISGHRSVSWYQQTPGQGLQFLFEYFSETQRNKGNFPGRFSGRQFSNSRSEMNVSTLELGDSALYLCASSLAGGGDTQYFGPGTRLTVL.

V usage is TRBV10-3 and J usage is TRBJ2-7; possibly TRBD2 for D (5 bases). The CDR3 is made up of 14 amino acids. The V end lost 8 bases, the J end lost 2 bases, and 16 bases lay between the germline ends. Germline CDR1 is ENHRY and CDR2 is SYGVKD. The CDR3 spells CAIGPALGPYEQYF. The CDR3 DNA reads as TGTGCCATCGGCCCGGCACTAGGGCCCTACGAGCAGTACTTC.